The rows below give T cell receptor beta chains drawn from one sample of a study of ipilimumab plus nivolumab after autologous stem cell transplantation. The protocol was immunoSEQ multiplex PCR, while the TCRdb copy is restricted to in-frame clones and leaves out a portion. In the table there are about 47,000 clones, 88% of which are singletons. This material consisted of PBMCs, taken in a trial of ipilimumab plus nivolumab as post-transplant consolidation. These receptors were obtained from a male donor with multiple myeloma. Each CDR3 is given with its conserved first and last residue. Clone size is shown for a subset of rows, as once, few, many or a class of expanded clone.

cdr3_aa: CASSFTGQIYTEAFF
clone_size: -
v_call: TRBV5-1

cdr3_aa: CASSLNQGSNTEAFF
clone_size: -
v_call: TRBV5-4

cdr3_aa: CASRFPGPRGGELFF
clone_size: -
v_call: TRBV25-1

cdr3_aa: CASSSNQGTEAFF
clone_size: -
v_call: TRBV7-3

cdr3_aa: CASSPSGTGPYEQYF
clone_size: -
v_call: TRBV5-5

cdr3_aa: CSGGQGTYNEQFF
clone_size: -
v_call: TRBV29-1

cdr3_aa: CASRSGQGAGGANVLTF
clone_size: once
v_call: TRBV19

cdr3_aa: CASSPSENTEAFF
clone_size: -
v_call: TRBV18

cdr3_aa: CASSLASGLVFYNEQFF
clone_size: -
v_call: TRBV7-9

cdr3_aa: CASSTWGRGRAEQYF
clone_size: -
v_call: TRBV19

cdr3_aa: CASSHPAASTNEKLFF
clone_size: -
v_call: TRBV18

cdr3_aa: CASSLGGDTYGYTF
clone_size: -
v_call: TRBV7-2

cdr3_aa: CASSPLLKASGANVLTF
clone_size: once
v_call: TRBV19

cdr3_aa: CASSYGGAKEKLFF
clone_size: -
v_call: TRBV5-1

cdr3_aa: CASSPDRNHQPQHF
clone_size: -
v_call: TRBV18

cdr3_aa: CASSQSRQRGDYGYTF
clone_size: few
v_call: TRBV4-2

cdr3_aa: CSAVKGGTQYF
clone_size: -
v_call: TRBV20-1

cdr3_aa: CASSEWLEETQYF
clone_size: -
v_call: TRBV6-1

cdr3_aa: CASSPSLPGTGEKLFF
clone_size: -
v_call: TRBV18

cdr3_aa: CSGLEYGGYTF
clone_size: -
v_call: TRBV20-1

cdr3_aa: CASSPGTETNYGYTF
clone_size: -
v_call: TRBV5-6

cdr3_aa: CASSPPTGQENYGYTF
clone_size: few
v_call: TRBV18

cdr3_aa: CASSIVGHMNTEAFF
clone_size: -
v_call: TRBV19

cdr3_aa: CASSPSPEGSYGYTF
clone_size: once
v_call: TRBV5-1

cdr3_aa: CAMVGSGNTIYF
clone_size: few
v_call: TRBV10-3

cdr3_aa: CASSSPTSGGGADTQYF
clone_size: -
v_call: TRBV7-9

cdr3_aa: CASSYGQGREDTQYF
clone_size: -
v_call: TRBV6-6

cdr3_aa: CASSQDSTGLRVNEKLFF
clone_size: -
v_call: TRBV4-3

cdr3_aa: CASSLAGGQNQETQYF
clone_size: -
v_call: TRBV7-2

cdr3_aa: CASSPTGFYGYTF
clone_size: -
v_call: TRBV27

cdr3_aa: CASSLGARDQPQHF
clone_size: -
v_call: TRBV6-5

cdr3_aa: CASSRIQGNEKLFF
clone_size: -
v_call: TRBV7-9

cdr3_aa: CASSPETQYF
clone_size: once
v_call: TRBV5-4

cdr3_aa: CASSPTQGSYGYTF
clone_size: -
v_call: TRBV6-5

cdr3_aa: CASSYGQGAGADTQYF
clone_size: -
v_call: TRBV6-6

cdr3_aa: CASSSGPYTEAFF
clone_size: -
v_call: TRBV5-1

cdr3_aa: CASSPLGALQSSYNEQFF
clone_size: -
v_call: TRBV18

cdr3_aa: CASSLVGGEGNTIYF
clone_size: -
v_call: TRBV6-6

cdr3_aa: CASSPRPRETQYF
clone_size: -
v_call: TRBV5-1

cdr3_aa: CASSASSGRSKETQYF
clone_size: -
v_call: TRBV9

cdr3_aa: CASIRDRMNTEAFF
clone_size: -
v_call: TRBV2

cdr3_aa: CASKGSPGVADTQYF
clone_size: -
v_call: TRBV5-1

cdr3_aa: CASSSPRDYTF
clone_size: few
v_call: TRBV28

cdr3_aa: CSVDAGSNQPQHF
clone_size: -
v_call: TRBV29-1

cdr3_aa: CASSFIPNSYEQYF
clone_size: -
v_call: TRBV7-9

cdr3_aa: CASSPGQGYGYTF
clone_size: -
v_call: TRBV14

cdr3_aa: CASRGSGPEAFF
clone_size: -
v_call: TRBV7-2

cdr3_aa: CAISESAREGETQYF
clone_size: -
v_call: TRBV10-3

cdr3_aa: CASSPQAYEQYF
clone_size: -
v_call: TRBV14

cdr3_aa: CASSLGTSGARQYF
clone_size: -
v_call: TRBV7-3

cdr3_aa: CASSPDKARGQPQHF
clone_size: -
v_call: TRBV19

cdr3_aa: CASSQEQGGSYGYTF
clone_size: -
v_call: TRBV4-3

cdr3_aa: CAWSAQVGREQYF
clone_size: -
v_call: TRBV30

cdr3_aa: CASSSITDSYEQYF
clone_size: -
v_call: TRBV5-1

cdr3_aa: CASSERHPGTNEKLFF
clone_size: -
v_call: TRBV2